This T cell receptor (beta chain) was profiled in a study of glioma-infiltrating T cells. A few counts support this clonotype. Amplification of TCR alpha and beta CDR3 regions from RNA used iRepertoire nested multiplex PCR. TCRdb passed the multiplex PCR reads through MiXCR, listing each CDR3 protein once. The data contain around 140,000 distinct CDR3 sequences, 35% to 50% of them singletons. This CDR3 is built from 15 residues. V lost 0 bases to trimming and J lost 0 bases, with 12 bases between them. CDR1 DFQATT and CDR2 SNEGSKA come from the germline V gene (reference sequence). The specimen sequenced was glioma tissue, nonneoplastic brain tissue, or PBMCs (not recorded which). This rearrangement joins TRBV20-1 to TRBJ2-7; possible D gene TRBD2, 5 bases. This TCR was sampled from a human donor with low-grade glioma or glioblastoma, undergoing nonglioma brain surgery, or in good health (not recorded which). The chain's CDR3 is CSARDDGVSSYEQYF. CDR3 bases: TGCAGTGCTAGAGATGACGGGGTTAGCTCCTACGAGCAGTACTTC.